One and the same sample provided the 17 T cell receptor beta chains below, sequenced in a study of T cells after posttransplantation cyclophosphamide. Using immunoSEQ multiplex PCR, the repertoire was profiled, and TCRdb retains in-frame clones only, with some absent. The sample yields around 66,000 clones, over 85% seen once. What was sequenced was PBMCs. Receptors originate from a woman in her twenties or thirties in good health and a related stem cell transplant donor.

The chain combines TRBV29-1 with TRBJ2-7; no clear D gene. Trimming took 0 bases from V and 2 from J, leaving 11 bases between them. Germline CDR1 reads SQVTM; CDR2 reads ANQGSEA. The CDR3 has 14 amino acids. The CDR3 bases are TGCAGCGTTGAAGACCGAAATTATCCCTACGAGCAGTACTTC. Amino acid sequence: CSVEDRNYPYEQYF.

The chain links TRBV6-5 to TRBJ1-4; 9 bases fit TRBD1. Germline V gene lookup returns CDR1 MNHEY and CDR2 SVGAGI. This CDR3 has 16 residues. V gave up 0 bases and J gave up 7 bases; unmatched junction bases: 6. The CDR3 loop is CASSYSGGTGSEKLFF. The CDR3 DNA sequence: TGTGCCAGCAGTTACTCCGGCGGGACAGGGTCTGAAAAACTGTTTTTT.

This clone was recorded once. In the same sample, other DNA sequences code for this CDR3. J is TRBJ2-5 and V is TRBV18; D uncertain. The CDR3 is 13 residues long. Germline V gene sequence: CDR1 KGHSH, CDR2 LQKENI. V lost 2 bases and J 2 bases, leaving 6 bases between the germline ends. CDR3 coding DNA: TGTGCCAGCTCACCAGGGTTACAAGAGACCCAGTACTTC. It is translated as CASSPGLQETQYF. The whole variable domain, filled in from reference TRBV18 and TRBJ2-5, reads NAGVMQNPRHLVRRRGQEARLRCSPMKGHSHVYWYRQLPEEGLKFMVYLQKENIIDESGMPKERFSAEFPKEGPSILRIQQVVRGDSAAYFCASSPGLQETQYFGPGTRLLVL.

The CDR3, as DNA: TGTGCCAGCAGTTTGAGGGTGACTGAAGCTTTCTTT. Encoded protein: CASSLRVTEAFF. The V and J genes are TRBV28 and TRBJ1-1; the D is unclear. This CDR3 has 12 amino acids. Trimming stripped 3 bases from V and 5 bases from J, with 7 bases between. Germline-derived CDR1 and CDR2 are MDHEN and SYDVKM.

The chain uses TRBV18 and TRBJ1-5; D remains unclear. V was clipped by 2 bases and J by 1 base, with 12 bases between them. CDR1 is KGHSH and CDR2 is LQKENI in the germline V gene. The length of the CDR3 is 16 residues. CDR3 protein: CASSPRRVESNQPQHF. In nucleotides, the CDR3 is TGTGCCAGCTCACCAAGAAGGGTGGAGAGCAATCAGCCCCAGCATTTT.

The rearrangement joins TRBV7-9 to TRBJ1-1; D is undetermined. This CDR3 contains 13 residues. CDR1 is SEHNR and CDR2 is FQNEAQ in the germline V gene (reference sequence). The V end was cut by 1 base, the J end by 5 bases, with 8 bases between. CDR3 amino acids: CASSLGSGTEAFF. The CDR3 nucleotides are TGTGCCAGCAGCTTAGGTTCGGGTACTGAAGCTTTCTTT.

The chain has TRBV5-6 and TRBJ2-7; 10 positions match TRBD1. The CDR3 totals 14 residues. In germline, CDR1 is SGHDT, CDR2 YYEEEE. V dropped 7 bases and J dropped 3; count of bases not matched to a gene: 7. CDR3 protein: CASRRQGADYEQYF. For the CDR3, the DNA is TGTGCCAGCCGGAGACAGGGGGCTGACTACGAGCAGTACTTC.

The V gene is TRBV7-2, the J gene TRBJ2-1, with 9 positions matching TRBD2. Germline values: CDR1 SGHTA, CDR2 FQGNSA. With V trimmed by 8 bases and J by 9 bases, 8 bases remained unmatched. The CDR3 runs to 13 residues. CDR3 coding DNA: TGTGCCAGCCGGGCTAGCGGGGCGAGTGAGCAGTTCTTC. It codes for CASRASGASEQFF.

The chain uses TRBV5-6 and TRBJ2-7; 9 bases are a match to TRBD1. Germline values: CDR1 SGHDT, CDR2 YYEEEE. V lost 3 bases, J lost 5 bases, and 9 bases stayed unmatched. The CDR3 runs to 15 residues. CDR3 nucleotide sequence: TGTGCCAGCAGCTCTCGAGGACAGGGGACGAACGAGCAGTACTTC. This gives the protein CASSSRGQGTNEQYF.

The rearrangement uses TRBV21-1 and TRBJ1-4. TRBV21-1 is assigned pseudogene status. The CDR3 is made up of 15 amino acids. CDR3 bases: TGTGCCAGCAGCCCAACCTGGCGGTGGCAGGCTAAACTGTTTTTT. Amino acids: CASSPTWRWQAKLFF.

The CDR3 protein is CASSLTANTEAFF. The CDR3 nucleotides are TGCGCCAGCAGCCTGACAGCGAACACTGAAGCTTTCTTT. This chain uses TRBV5-1 with TRBJ1-1, with D possibly matching TRBD1 (5 bases). V was pared by 4 bases and J by 1 base, with 8 bases between. Per the germline V gene, CDR1 is SGHRS and CDR2 is YFSETQ. CDR3 length equals 13 residues. The full variable domain, completed using reference TRBV5-1 and TRBJ1-1, is KAGVTQTPRYLIKTRGQQVTLSCSPISGHRSVSWYQQTPGQGLQFLFEYFSETQRNKGNFPGRFSGRQFSNSRSEMNVSTLELGDSALYLCASSLTANTEAFFGQGTRLTVV.

The chain joins TRBV29-1 to TRBJ1-1; 8 nucleotides match TRBD1. The ends lost 3 bases at V and 5 bases at J; junction bases unmatched: 8. The V gene's germline CDR1 is SQVTM and CDR2 ANQGSEA. The CDR3 length is 14 residues. The CDR3 region is CSVELRTGFTEAFF. DNA for the CDR3: TGCAGCGTTGAGCTTAGGACAGGGTTTACTGAAGCTTTCTTT.

The V and J genes are TRBV18 and TRBJ2-7; 13 bases are a match to TRBD2. J lost 2 bases, V lost 3 bases, and 4 bases had no gene match. The CDR3 contains 16 residues. Germline V gives CDR1 KGHSH, CDR2 LQKENI. The CDR3 region is CASSPGLAGATYEQYF. The DNA for the CDR3 is TGTGCCAGCTCACCCGGACTAGCGGGGGCGACCTACGAGCAGTACTTC.

The V gene is TRBV7-9, the J gene TRBJ1-1, with a tentative D call TRBD1 (6 bases). Germline CDR1 and CDR2: SEHNR and FQNEAQ (reference sequence). The CDR3 runs 12 residues. The germline V and J ends were trimmed by 1 base and 10 bases, with 10 bases remaining between them. The CDR3 protein is CASSLEVGGAFF. DNA of the CDR3: TGTGCCAGCAGCTTAGAGGTAGGGGGAGCTTTCTTT.

This rearrangement joins TRBV28 to TRBJ1-5; unclear D gene. The ends were cut back, 8 bases at V and 7 bases at J, with 15 bases in the middle. The CDR3 is 13 residues long. Germline assignment: CDR1 MDHEN and CDR2 SYDVKM. The CDR3 bases are TGTGCCAGCCGGGAGGGATTAGGGCAGCCCCAGCATTTT. It codes for CASREGLGQPQHF. Filled out from reference TRBV28 and TRBJ1-5, the complete variable domain reads DVKVTQSSRYLVKRTGEKVFLECVQDMDHENMFWYRQDPGLGLRLIYFSYDVKMKEKGDIPEGYSVSREKKERFSLILESASTNQTSMYLCASREGLGQPQHFGDGTRLSIL.

J is TRBJ1-4 and V is TRBV6-6, with D possibly TRBD1 on 5 matching bases. The V gene lost 4 bases and the J gene lost 2 bases, with 11 bases spanning the gap. This CDR3 comprises 15 residues. Germline V gives CDR1 MNHNY, CDR2 SVGAGI (reference sequence). CDR3 nucleotides: TGTGCCAGCAGTTCCGGGACCCTCACTAATGAAAAACTGTTTTTT. Protein product: CASSSGTLTNEKLFF.

In this sample, this clone turned up once. The CDR3, as DNA: TGTGCCAGCAGCGTAGGCGCAGGGGCGGACACTGAAGCTTTCTTT. Its protein is CASSVGAGADTEAFF. The rearrangement joins TRBV9 to TRBJ1-1; maybe TRBD1 (6 bases). Germline-derived CDR1 and CDR2 are SGDLS and YYNGEE. V was shortened by 0 bases and J by 3 bases, with 12 bases between the two germline ends. The CDR3 has 15 residues.